These 28 T cell receptor beta chains came from one sample sequenced in a study of cytomegalovirus exposure and HLA in healthy donors. In the PCR, 60 Vbeta and 13 Jbeta primers were used. Libraries were prepared by immunoSEQ multiplex PCR; TCRdb keeps only in-frame clonotypes and omits some of them. The sample holds under 200,000 clones, around nine tenths seen once. Sequencing used PBMCs. All receptors derive from a woman between 25 and 40 years old in good health and CMV-seronegative.

The chain combines TRBV6-6 with TRBJ2-5; D ambiguous. Trimming removed 8 bases at V and 4 bases at J, with 14 bases between. Germline V gives CDR1 MNHNY, CDR2 SVGAGI (reference sequence). This CDR3 is built from 13 residues. The CDR3 DNA reads as TGTGCCAGCCGTTCCCGAAGAGGAGAGACCCAGTACTTC. It codes for CASRSRRGETQYF.

The gene calls are TRBV20-1 and TRBJ2-5; D gene unclear. The V end lost 6 bases, the J end lost 1 base, and 3 bases lay between the germline ends. The germline V gene has CDR1 DFQATT and CDR2 SNEGSKA (reference sequence). The CDR3 extends over 10 amino acids. CDR3 in amino acids: CSALQETQYF. The CDR3 DNA is TGCAGTGCCCTCCAAGAGACCCAGTACTTC.

The chain couples TRBV2 to TRBJ1-5, with D possibly matching TRBD1 (5 bases). This CDR3 comprises 14 residues. From germline, CDR1 is SNHLY and CDR2 FYNNEI. V was shortened by 7 bases and J by 6 bases, with 16 bases between the two germline ends. Here the CDR3 DNA reads TGTGCCAGCACGGATCAAGGGGCCAGTCAGCCCCAGCATTTT. It translates to CASTDQGASQPQHF.

V is TRBV19 and J is TRBJ1-2; D perhaps matches TRBD1 (6 bases). Germline assignment: CDR1 LNHDA and CDR2 SQIVND (reference sequence). Trimming removed 0 bases from V and 4 bases from J, with 12 bases in between. The length of the CDR3 is 15 residues. Here the CDR3 reads CASSIDLTDSYGYTF. The CDR3, as DNA: TGTGCCAGTAGTATAGATCTCACGGACAGCTATGGCTACACCTTC.

The V and J genes are TRBV21-1 and TRBJ2-5; TRBD2 is the table's D call, not checked against the DNA. TRBV21-1 is assigned pseudogene status. The CDR3 spans 19 residues. The CDR3 nucleotides are TGTGCCAGCAGCAAGGGCAGCGGGAGGGCTCTCGTGTACCAAGAGACCCAGTACTTC. This encodes CASSKGSGRALVYQETQYF.

The gene calls are TRBV28 and TRBJ2-7, with TRBD1 matching over 8 bases. There are 15 residues in the CDR3. Per germline, CDR1 MDHEN and CDR2 SYDVKM. Losses at the gene ends were 5 bases for V and 2 bases for J; bases not matched to a gene: 8. The CDR3 region is CASSATGANAYEQYF. The CDR3 bases are TGTGCCAGCAGTGCGACAGGGGCAAACGCCTACGAGCAGTACTTC.

In its sample, this clone was seen once. The genes are TRBV2 and TRBJ2-7; D may be TRBD1 (5 bases). The germline V gene has CDR1 SNHLY and CDR2 FYNNEI. The V end lost 6 bases, the J end lost 5 bases, and 14 bases lay between the germline ends. CDR3 length: 13 residues. CDR3 region: CASRRGQADEQYF. The DNA of the CDR3 is TGTGCCAGCAGGAGAGGACAAGCCGACGAGCAGTACTTC.

CDR3 sequence: CASSFWTGDDEQYF. The CDR3 DNA follows: TGTGCCAGCAGCTTCTGGACAGGGGACGACGAGCAGTACTTC. The J gene is TRBJ2-7, the V gene TRBV5-5; 9 nucleotides match TRBD1. The CDR3 extends over 14 amino acids. V trimming: 2 bases; J trimming: 5 bases; junction bases outside the gene matches: 5. Germline V gives CDR1 SGHKS, CDR2 YYEKEE (reference sequence). The whole variable domain, filled in from reference TRBV5-5 and TRBJ2-7, reads DAGVTQSPTHLIKTRGQQVTLRCSPISGHKSVSWYQQVLGQGPQFIFQYYEKEERGRGNFPDRFSARQFPNYSSELNVNALLLGDSALYLCASSFWTGDDEQYFGPGTRLTVT.

V and J are TRBV5-5 and TRBJ2-7; D perhaps matches TRBD2 (6 bases). The CDR3 is 13 residues long. Trimming removed 0 bases from V and 4 bases from J, with 8 bases in between. Germline-derived CDR1 and CDR2 are SGHKS and YYEKEE (reference sequence). CDR3 coding DNA: TGTGCCAGCAGCTTGGACGGGGGTTACGAGCAGTACTTC. It translates to CASSLDGGYEQYF.

A few counts support this clone. V gene TRBV25-1 combines with J gene TRBJ1-1; D call uncertain. V lost 0 bases, J lost 13 bases, and 9 bases lay in between. Germline values: CDR1 MGHDK, CDR2 SYGVNS. This CDR3 spans 11 amino acids. The CDR3 DNA reads TGTGCCAGCAGTGAATATATCCGGGTTTTCTTT. Translated: CASSEYIRVFF.

This clone was seen only once. The J gene is TRBJ2-6, the V gene TRBV5-6; D may be TRBD2 (6 bases). The CDR3 length is 16 residues. Germline V gene data show CDR1 as SGHDT and CDR2 as YYEEEE. Between the trimmed V and J ends, which lost 1 base and 4 bases, there was a span of 12 bases. The DNA of the CDR3 is TGTGCCAGCAGCTTGATAGCGGAGGCAGGGGCCAACGTCCTGACTTTC. Amino acid sequence: CASSLIAEAGANVLTF.

The chain carries TRBV11-2 and TRBJ2-5, with TRBD1 identical over 10 bases. The J call is in doubt because the DNA end fits TRBJ2-7 better. CDR1 and CDR2 (germline): SGHAT, FQNNGV. This CDR3 has 16 amino acids. The CDR3 protein is CASSTIRDRGAYEQYF. CDR3 in DNA: TGTGCCAGCAGCACAATCCGGGACAGGGGTGCCTACGAGCAGTACTTC.

V and J are TRBV11-2 and TRBJ2-7, with D perhaps matching TRBD2 (6 bases). CDR3 length: 12 amino acids. Germline assignment: CDR1 SGHAT and CDR2 FQNNGV. Trimming took off 3 bases at V and 4 bases at J, with 7 bases between the two ends. The CDR3 nucleotides are TGTGCCAGCAGCTTCGGGAGTTACGAGCAGTACTTC. Translating it yields CASSFGSYEQYF.

V and J are TRBV11-2 and TRBJ2-5; TRBD2 matches 10 bases. Germline V gene lookup returns CDR1 SGHAT and CDR2 FQNNGV. The V segment lost 5 bases and the J segment 4 bases; nucleotides outside the gene matches: 7. The CDR3 contains 15 residues. The CDR3 loop is CASSLLLAGGETQYF. CDR3 nucleotide sequence: TGTGCCAGCAGCCTTCTCTTAGCGGGAGGAGAGACCCAGTACTTC.

This clone was counted once. V usage is TRBV7-8 and J usage is TRBJ2-3; D may be TRBD2 (5 bases). The CDR3 extends over 13 amino acids. Germline V gene sequence: CDR1 SGHVS, CDR2 FQNEAQ. Trimming removed 5 bases at V and 5 bases at J, with 11 bases between. The CDR3 sequence: CASSPGRRDTQYF. The DNA of the CDR3 is TGTGCCAGCAGCCCGGGGAGACGAGATACGCAGTATTTT.

The V call is TRBV6-6, the J call TRBJ1-2, with 9 bases identical to TRBD1. Losses at the gene ends were 6 bases for V and 5 bases for J; bases not matched to a gene: 7. The germline CDR1 and CDR2 sequences are MNHNY and SVGAGI (reference sequence). CDR3 length: 14 residues. The CDR3 sequence: CASRAGTGHYGYTF. DNA of the CDR3: TGTGCCAGCAGAGCTGGGACAGGGCATTATGGCTACACCTTC.

This clone showed up just a few times. V gene TRBV7-6 combines with J gene TRBJ2-3, with D maybe TRBD2 (7 bases). The CDR3 spans 14 residues. Germline CDR1 is SGHVS and CDR2 is FNYEAQ. Trimming left V 1 base short and J 6 bases short, with 11 bases between. DNA of the CDR3: TGTGCCAGCAGCTTAGGGACTAGGGGGGATACGCAGTATTTT. Protein: CASSLGTRGDTQYF.

This clone was detected only a few times. The chain has TRBV29-1 and TRBJ1-2; D is unclear. The CDR3 is 12 residues long. The germline V gene encodes CDR1 SQVTM and CDR2 ANQGSEA. V shed 0 bases and J shed 6 bases, with 8 bases lying between them. CDR3 residues: CSVEDSINGYTF. CDR3 DNA: TGCAGCGTTGAAGACAGTATCAATGGCTACACCTTC.

The rearrangement joins TRBV10-3 to TRBJ1-4, with 8 bases identical to TRBD1. Germline V gene sequence: CDR1 ENHRY, CDR2 SYGVKD. The CDR3 length is 16 residues. With V trimmed by 2 bases and J by 6 bases, 8 bases remained unmatched. The chain's CDR3 is CAISERAGQGDEKLFF. Written as DNA, the CDR3 is TGTGCCATCAGTGAGCGGGCTGGACAGGGCGATGAAAAACTGTTTTTT.

This chain uses TRBV7-3 with TRBJ2-1; 11 nucleotides line up with TRBD2. V shed 4 bases, J shed 4 bases, and the junction held 9 bases outside the gene matches. CDR1 and CDR2 (germline): SGHTA, FQGTGA. The CDR3 contains 17 residues. DNA for the CDR3: TGTGCCAGCAGCTCCAGCCTACTAGCGGGAGCTTACAATGAGCAGTTCTTC. This translates into CASSSSLLAGAYNEQFF.

This chain uses TRBV28 with TRBJ1-2, with D possibly matching TRBD1 (6 bases). Trimming cost V 6 bases and J 4 bases, with 12 bases left between them. CDR1 is MDHEN and CDR2 is SYDVKM in the germline V gene. CDR3 size: 13 residues. CDR3 loop: CASRSHRAYGYTF. In nucleotides, the CDR3 is TGTGCCAGCAGGTCCCACAGGGCCTATGGCTACACCTTC.

The J gene is TRBJ2-1, the V gene TRBV4-1; 8 bases match TRBD2. The CDR3 sequence is 15 residues long. The germline V gene has CDR1 MGHRA and CDR2 YSYEKL. Germline trimming cut 2 bases from V and 7 bases from J; bases unmatched to any gene: 7. The CDR3 nucleotides read TGCGCCAGCAGCCAAAGAGTGCGGGAGGATAATGAGCAGTTCTTC. Translation: CASSQRVREDNEQFF.

The chain links TRBV4-1 to TRBJ2-1; 9 bases agree with TRBD2. Unmatched junction bases numbered 11, after V lost 4 bases and J lost 4 bases. The CDR3 is made up of 17 amino acids. Germline CDR1 is MGHRA and CDR2 is YSYEKL. The CDR3 DNA reads as TGCGCCAGCAGCCCCCAAGGGGCGGGAGGGACGTACAATGAGCAGTTCTTC. This codes for CASSPQGAGGTYNEQFF.

This clone has more than one count but fewer than ten. The chain couples TRBV4-2 to TRBJ2-1; D call uncertain. Germline assignment: CDR1 LGHNA and CDR2 YNFKEQ. Trimming removed 0 bases from V and 1 base from J, with 7 bases in between. This CDR3 is 15 amino acids long. Written as DNA, the CDR3 is TGTGCCAGCAGCCAAGAACGAACATCCTACAATGAGCAGTTCTTC. It translates to CASSQERTSYNEQFF.

The rearrangement uses TRBV28 and TRBJ2-7, with TRBD2 matching 9 bases. Looked up from germline, CDR1 is MDHEN and CDR2 is SYDVKM. V lost 5 bases to trimming and J lost 2 bases; unmatched junction nucleotides: 4. The CDR3 covers 14 residues. The DNA for the CDR3 is TGTGCCAGCAGTCAGACTAGCGGTGCCTACGAGCAGTACTTC. Translation gives CASSQTSGAYEQYF.

CDR3 nucleotide sequence: TGTGCCAGCAGTTACTCGCGCGGGGATGGCTACACCTTC. It yields the protein CASSYSRGDGYTF. The genes are TRBV6-5 and TRBJ1-2, with D unclear. Trimming shortened V by 0 bases and J by 6 bases, and 8 bases separated the two germline ends. In germline, CDR1 is MNHEY, CDR2 SVGAGI. The CDR3 runs 13 residues.

The chain carries TRBV14 and TRBJ1-1; D unresolved. CDR3 length: 14 residues. Per the germline V gene, CDR1 is SGHDN and CDR2 is FVKESK. Deletions cut 1 base from V and 3 bases from J, with 9 bases between. The chain's CDR3 is CASSQARVHTEAFF. The CDR3, as DNA: TGTGCCAGCAGCCAAGCCCGGGTTCACACTGAAGCTTTCTTT.

The chain combines TRBV7-9 with TRBJ2-5, with a possible D match to TRBD1 (6 bases). CDR1 is SEHNR, CDR2 FQNEAQ, per germline (reference sequence). This CDR3 has 15 residues. With 8 bases removed from V and 4 bases from J, the gap between germline ends came to 20 bases. As DNA, the CDR3 is TGTGCCAGCCTGTACTGGGGGCGTGATCGAGAGACCCAGTACTTC. The encoded protein is CASLYWGRDRETQYF.